Here is one TCR beta chain with its context. Its target is unknown. Only in-frame clones appear in the TCRdb table, and some are missing; sequencing was by immunoSEQ multiplex PCR. Of over 400,000 clones in the sample, roughly 91% are singletons; the top ten hold about 4.5%. The data are from a study of Ad26.COV2.S vaccination and SARS-CoV-2 variants. Turning to the study itself: By the intramuscular route, Ad26.COV2.S was given once, or twice 56 days apart. Notes on the study in general: The study found higher spike-specific TCR breadth in vaccine than placebo recipients. Whether participants received vaccine or placebo, their non-spike TCR breadth was similar.

The treatment here: some 19 received Ad26.COV2.S at low or high dose, single or two shots; 5 received placebo; per-sample allocation not given. All samples were drawn on day 63, counting from the first vaccine or placebo injection. An Ad26 vector that expressed Wuhan-strain SARS-CoV-2 spike constituted the vaccine. Trimming stripped 3 bases from V and 1 base from J, with 14 bases between. Germline V gives CDR1 MNHEY, CDR2 SVGAGI. CDR3 size: 16 residues. This receptor was taken from a person between 18 and 59 years old who received the Ad26.COV2.S COVID-19 vaccine or a placebo. The input for sequencing was peripheral blood, taken in a trial of Ad26.COV2.S vaccine versus placebo. This chain connects TRBV6-5 to TRBJ2-3; D gene unclear. As DNA, the CDR3 is TGTGCCAGCAGTTATGGATGGGGTGGTGGCACAGATACGCAGTATTTT. Protein sequence: CASSYGWGGGTDTQYF.